The sequence of this TCR beta chain was determined in a study of identical twins. Whole-study results and caveats: Fewer insertions marked abundant cord blood beta clonotypes; young adult naive trended weakly, memory not at all.

In this sample, this clonotype turned up a few times. Its antigen is undetermined. Each CDR3 protein gets one entry after TCRdb re-called the 5' RACE reads with MiXCR. This table holds roughly 190,000 distinct CDR3 sequences, 15% found once. After removal of 8 bases from V and 8 bases from J, the junction contained 4 bases not matched to a gene. Per germline, CDR1 SNHLY and CDR2 FYNNEI. The CDR3 is made up of 14 amino acids. These records were also assigned to another study, of T cells expressing NK-cell markers.

The receptor was isolated from a woman under 30 in good health. Sequenced input: CD8+ T cells sorted from blood. The V and J genes are TRBV2 and TRBJ2-1; 15 bases line up with TRBD2. The CDR3 nucleotides read TGTGCCAGCCCTGGACTAGCGGGAGGGGATGAGCAGTTCTTC. Amino acid sequence: CASPGLAGGDEQFF.